The next 8 T cell receptor beta chains were all read from a single sample in a study of shared clonotypes between healthy human individuals. Clones were read by immunoSEQ multiplex PCR, and TCRdb kept only the in-frame ones, dropping some. The data hold about 2.3 million clones, with 93% observed a single time. Sequencing was done on a sample of naive CD4+ T cells from PBMCs. Subset described: CD45RA+ positively selected. Every receptor here comes from a man younger than 30 in good health. Some clones in this sample may be carry-over from other donors' samples.

This clone was detected only once. V is TRBV27 and J is TRBJ1-2; D possibly corresponds to TRBD1 (6 bases). Germline V CDR1 and CDR2: MNHEY, SMNVEV (reference sequence). Between the trimmed V and J ends, which lost 6 bases and 7 bases, there was a span of 15 bases. There are 13 residues in the CDR3. The CDR3, as DNA: TGTGCCAGCAGCTCATTGACAGGTCTTGGCTACACCTTC. Amino acids: CASSSLTGLGYTF.

The chain links TRBV5-1 to TRBJ1-4; D remains unclear. Germline V gene lookup returns CDR1 SGHRS and CDR2 YFSETQ. Trimming pared 0 bases from V and 5 bases from J, leaving 8 bases between. The CDR3 contains 14 residues. CDR3 in DNA: TGCGCCAGCAGCTTGGCGCCTGGAAATGAAAAACTGTTTTTT. It is translated as CASSLAPGNEKLFF.

The rearrangement uses TRBV9 and TRBJ2-7; D is unclear. This CDR3 contains 13 residues. Trimming took 4 bases from V and 3 from J, leaving 11 bases between them. In germline, CDR1 is SGDLS, CDR2 YYNGEE. This CDR3 reads CASSYIEGYEQYF. CDR3 in DNA: TGTGCCAGCAGCTATATAGAAGGCTACGAGCAGTACTTC.

V and J are TRBV2 and TRBJ1-1; D is perhaps TRBD1 (5 bases). The CDR3 is 13 residues long. Germline CDR1 reads SNHLY; CDR2 reads FYNNEI. V was cut by 8 bases and J by 0 bases, with 10 bases left in between. The CDR3: CASEQAVNTEAFF. The DNA of the CDR3 is TGTGCCAGCGAACAGGCGGTGAACACTGAAGCTTTCTTT.

To note about this clone: At one end, the junction sequence differs from germline, possibly due to a read error. The identical CDR3 is also encoded by other nucleotide sequences in the sample. The rearrangement uses TRBV28 and TRBJ1-1, with TRBD1 matching over 10 bases. The CDR3 extends over 12 amino acids. Germline V CDR1 and CDR2: MDHEN, SYDVKM. The CDR3 region has the DNA TGTGCTAGCAGCCCTCTCGGGGACAGGGGTTTCTTT. It yields the protein CASSPLGDRGFF.

The chain employs TRBV5-1 and TRBJ2-2, with D unresolved. V dropped 5 bases and J dropped 0 bases, with 14 bases sitting between them. The length of the CDR3 is 16 residues. Per the germline V gene, CDR1 is SGHRS and CDR2 is YFSETQ. The CDR3 nucleotides read TGCGCCAGCAGTGTCTTTTCAGGTGCGAACACCGGGGAGCTGTTTTTT. Encoded protein: CASSVFSGANTGELFF.

The rearrangement joins TRBV6-5 to TRBJ1-1; 8 bases agree with TRBD1. J was trimmed by 1 base and V by 10 bases; bases with no gene match: 11. This CDR3 has 15 residues. The germline V gene encodes CDR1 MNHEY and CDR2 SVGAGI. For the CDR3, the DNA is TGTGCCACCCTTCCGCTAGGACAGGGGAACACTGAAGCTTTCTTT. It codes for CATLPLGQGNTEAFF.

As concerns this clone: Other DNA variants within this sample encode the same CDR3. The rearrangement links TRBV11-2 to TRBJ1-2; TRBD1 aligns across 9 bases. The CDR3 length is 14 residues. Germline CDR1 SGHAT, CDR2 FQNNGV. With 5 bases clipped from V and 4 bases from J, the junction kept 5 bases outside the gene matches. In nucleotides, the CDR3 is TGTGCCAGCAGCCCCCGGACAGGGGCCTATGGCTACACCTTC. Translating it yields CASSPRTGAYGYTF.